This TCR beta chain originates from a study of blood T cell repertoires in COVID-19. Whole-study context: PBMCs, B-cell-depleted T cells, or T cells provided the cDNA or gDNA that made up the material.

Produced via immunoSEQ multiplex PCR; TCRdb's table is partial and in-frame only. This table holds 78,000 or so clones, 65% to 90% found once. This CDR3 is 14 amino acids long. From germline, CDR1 is SGDLS and CDR2 YYNGEE. The V end was cut by 3 bases, the J end by 8 bases, with 15 bases between. Sequencing input: peripheral blood. The chain joins TRBV9 to TRBJ1-5; tentatively, D is TRBD1 (6 bases). This TCR came from a woman aged 60 to 75 with acute or convalescent COVID-19. This CDR3 is CASSGTGFLEPQHF. CDR3 nucleotides: TGTGCCAGCAGCGGAACAGGGTTTCTTGAGCCCCAGCATTTT. The complete variable domain, with remaining parts taken from reference TRBV9 and TRBJ1-5, reads DSGVTQTPKHLITATGQRVTLRCSPRSGDLSVYWYQQSLDQGLQFLIQYYNGEERAKGNILERFSAQQFPDLHSELNLSSLELGDSALYFCASSGTGFLEPQHFGDGTRLSIL.